The TCR beta chain described here comes from a study of cytomegalovirus exposure and HLA in healthy donors. Repertoires were generated with immunoSEQ multiplex PCR, while TCRdb's copy carries only in-frame clones and drops some. In the table there are roughly 250,000 clones, approximately 86% of which are singletons. Germline V lookup: CDR1 MNHGY, CDR2 SVAAGI. The CDR3 totals 13 residues. Trimming took 8 bases from V and 4 from J, leaving 12 bases between them. There are a few counts of this clone. This TCR derives from a woman in her 30s in good health and CMV-seropositive. The sequenced sample was PBMCs. The rearrangement links TRBV6-9 to TRBJ1-5; D possibly corresponds to TRBD1 (5 bases). The CDR3 DNA is TGTGCCAGCCCCCGGGGGTTTAATCAGCCCCAGCATTTT. This translates into CASPRGFNQPQHF.